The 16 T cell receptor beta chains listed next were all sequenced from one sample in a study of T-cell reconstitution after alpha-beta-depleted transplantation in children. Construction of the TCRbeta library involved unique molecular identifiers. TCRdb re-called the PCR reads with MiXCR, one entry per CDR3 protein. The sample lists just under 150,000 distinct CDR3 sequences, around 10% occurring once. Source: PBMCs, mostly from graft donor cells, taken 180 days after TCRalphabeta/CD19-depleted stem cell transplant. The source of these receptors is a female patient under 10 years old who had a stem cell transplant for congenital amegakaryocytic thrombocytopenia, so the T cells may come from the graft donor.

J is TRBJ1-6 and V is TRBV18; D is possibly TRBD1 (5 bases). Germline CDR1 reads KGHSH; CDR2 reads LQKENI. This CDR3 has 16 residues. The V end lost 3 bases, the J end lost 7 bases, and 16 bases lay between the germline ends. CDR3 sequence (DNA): TGTGCCAGCTCACCCCGGGGGGTATTATGGAATTCACCCCTCCACTTT. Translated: CASSPRGVLWNSPLHF. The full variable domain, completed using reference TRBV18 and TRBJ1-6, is NAGVMQNPRHLVRRRGQEARLRCSPMKGHSHVYWYRQLPEEGLKFMVYLQKENIIDESGMPKERFSAEFPKEGPSILRIQQVVRGDSAAYFCASSPRGVLWNSPLHFGNGTRLTVT.

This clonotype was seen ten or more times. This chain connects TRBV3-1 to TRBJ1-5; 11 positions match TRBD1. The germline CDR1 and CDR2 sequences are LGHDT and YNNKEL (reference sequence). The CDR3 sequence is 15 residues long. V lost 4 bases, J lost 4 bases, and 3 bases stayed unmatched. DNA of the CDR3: TGTGCCAGCAGCCTAGGGACAGGGGGTAATCAGCCCCAGCATTTT. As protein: CASSLGTGGNQPQHF.

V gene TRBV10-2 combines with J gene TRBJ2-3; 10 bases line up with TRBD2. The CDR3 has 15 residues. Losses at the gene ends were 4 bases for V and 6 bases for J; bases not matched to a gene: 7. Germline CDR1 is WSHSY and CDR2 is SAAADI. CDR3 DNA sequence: TGCGCCAGCAGTGGGACTAGCGGTATAAGGGATACGCAGTATTTT. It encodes CASSGTSGIRDTQYF.

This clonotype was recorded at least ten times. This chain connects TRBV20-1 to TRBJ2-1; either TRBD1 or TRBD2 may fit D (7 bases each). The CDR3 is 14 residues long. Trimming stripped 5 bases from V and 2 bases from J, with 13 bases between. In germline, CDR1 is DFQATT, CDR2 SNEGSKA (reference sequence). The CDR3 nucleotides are TGCAGTGCTTCGAGCGGGACAGCCTACAATGAGCAGTTCTTC. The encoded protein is CSASSGTAYNEQFF.

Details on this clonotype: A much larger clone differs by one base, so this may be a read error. As DNA, the CDR3 is TGCAGTGCTGCGGGAGGGTTGGAGCCCCAGTACTTC. It translates to CSAAGGLEPQYF. The chain has TRBV20-1 and TRBJ2-5; 9 positions match TRBD2. The CDR3 contains 12 residues. Per germline, CDR1 DFQATT and CDR2 SNEGSKA (reference sequence). V was pared by 5 bases and J by 9 bases, with 7 bases of the junction left unmatched.

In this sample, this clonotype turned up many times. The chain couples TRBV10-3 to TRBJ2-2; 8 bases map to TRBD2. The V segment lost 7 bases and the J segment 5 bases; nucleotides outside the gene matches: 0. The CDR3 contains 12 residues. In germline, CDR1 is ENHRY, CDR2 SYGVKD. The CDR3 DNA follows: TGTGCCATCACTAGCGGGACCGGGGAGCTGTTTTTT. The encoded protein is CAITSGTGELFF.

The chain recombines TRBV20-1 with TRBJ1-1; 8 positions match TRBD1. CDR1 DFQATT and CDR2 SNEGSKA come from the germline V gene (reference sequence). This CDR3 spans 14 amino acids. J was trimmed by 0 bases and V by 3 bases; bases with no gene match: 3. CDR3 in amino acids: CSARQGAMNTEAFF. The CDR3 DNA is TGCAGTGCTAGGCAGGGGGCAATGAACACTGAAGCTTTCTTT.

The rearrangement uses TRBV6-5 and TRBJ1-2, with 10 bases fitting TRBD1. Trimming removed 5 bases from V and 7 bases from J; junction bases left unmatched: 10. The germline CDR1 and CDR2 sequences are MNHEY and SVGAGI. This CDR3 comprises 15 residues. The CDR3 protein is CASSIGGQGSGGYTF. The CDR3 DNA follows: TGTGCCAGCAGTATCGGGGGACAGGGGTCTGGTGGCTACACCTTC.

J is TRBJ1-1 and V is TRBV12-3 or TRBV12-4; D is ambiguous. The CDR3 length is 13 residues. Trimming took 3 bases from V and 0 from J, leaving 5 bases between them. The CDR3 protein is CASSFHVNTEAFF. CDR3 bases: TGTGCCAGCAGTTTCCACGTGAACACTGAAGCTTTCTTT.

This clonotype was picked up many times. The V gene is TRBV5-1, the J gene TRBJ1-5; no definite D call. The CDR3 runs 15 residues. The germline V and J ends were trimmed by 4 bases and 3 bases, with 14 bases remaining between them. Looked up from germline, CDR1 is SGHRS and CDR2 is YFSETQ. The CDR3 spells CASSRAWGPNQPQHF. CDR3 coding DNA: TGCGCCAGCAGCCGGGCATGGGGTCCCAATCAGCCCCAGCATTTT.

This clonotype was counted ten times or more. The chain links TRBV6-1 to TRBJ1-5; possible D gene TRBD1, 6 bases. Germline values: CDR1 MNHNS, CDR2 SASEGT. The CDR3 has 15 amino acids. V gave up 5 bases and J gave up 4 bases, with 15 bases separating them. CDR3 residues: CASSLWGGPNQPQHF. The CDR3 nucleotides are TGTGCCAGCAGTCTTTGGGGGGGCCCTAATCAGCCCCAGCATTTT.

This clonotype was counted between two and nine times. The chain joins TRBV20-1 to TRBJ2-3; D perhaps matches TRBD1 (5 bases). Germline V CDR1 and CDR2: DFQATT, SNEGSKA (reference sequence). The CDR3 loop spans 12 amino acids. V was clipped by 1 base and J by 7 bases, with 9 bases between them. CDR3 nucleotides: TGCAGTGCTAGAGGGGGCCCCTATACGCAGTATTTT. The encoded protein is CSARGGPYTQYF.

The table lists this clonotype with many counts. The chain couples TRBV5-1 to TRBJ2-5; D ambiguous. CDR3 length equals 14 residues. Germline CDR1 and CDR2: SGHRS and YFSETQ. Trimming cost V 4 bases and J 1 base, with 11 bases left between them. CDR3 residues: CASSDWGTQETQYF. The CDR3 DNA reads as TGCGCCAGCAGCGATTGGGGTACCCAAGAGACCCAGTACTTC. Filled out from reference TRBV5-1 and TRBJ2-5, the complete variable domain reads KAGVTQTPRYLIKTRGQQVTLSCSPISGHRSVSWYQQTPGQGLQFLFEYFSETQRNKGNFPGRFSGRQFSNSRSEMNVSTLELGDSALYLCASSDWGTQETQYFGPGTRLLVL.

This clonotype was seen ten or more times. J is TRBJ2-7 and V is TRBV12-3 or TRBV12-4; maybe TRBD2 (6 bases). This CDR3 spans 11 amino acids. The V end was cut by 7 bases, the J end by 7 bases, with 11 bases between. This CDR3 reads CASTRGKEQYF. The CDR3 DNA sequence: TGTGCCAGCACCCGGGGGAAGGAGCAGTACTTC.

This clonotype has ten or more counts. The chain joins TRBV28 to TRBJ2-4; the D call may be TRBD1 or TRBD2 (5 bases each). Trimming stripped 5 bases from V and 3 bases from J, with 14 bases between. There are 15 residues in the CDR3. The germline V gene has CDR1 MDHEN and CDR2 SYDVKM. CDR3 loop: CASSPRDGDKNIQYF. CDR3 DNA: TGTGCCAGCAGTCCCCGGGACGGAGACAAAAACATTCAGTACTTC.

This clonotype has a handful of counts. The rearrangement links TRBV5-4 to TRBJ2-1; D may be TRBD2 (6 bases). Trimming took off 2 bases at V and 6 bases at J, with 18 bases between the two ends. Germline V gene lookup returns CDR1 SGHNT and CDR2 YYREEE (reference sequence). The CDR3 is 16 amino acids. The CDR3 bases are TGTGCCAGCAGCTTTGAGGGGCAGTGGAGGGGCAATGAGCAGTTCTTC. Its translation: CASSFEGQWRGNEQFF. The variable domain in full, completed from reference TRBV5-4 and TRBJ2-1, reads ETGVTQSPTHLIKTRGQQVTLRCSSQSGHNTVSWYQQALGQGPQFIFQYYREEENGRGNFPPRFSGLQFPNYSSELNVNALELDDSALYLCASSFEGQWRGNEQFFGPGTRLTVL.